The present entry profiles one T cell receptor beta chain with its context. Antigen: not known. This sample is drawn from a study of circulating and synovial CD4+ cells in juvenile arthritis. Study-wide results and limits: These repertoires were less diverse than bulk blood CD4 repertoires. CPL versus bulk CD4 samples: T cell genome counts differed by at least an order of magnitude.

TCRdb's copy holds only in-frame clones and misses some; the assay was immunoSEQ multiplex PCR. This sample has under 40,000 clones, with about 93% found just once. The CDR3 is 17 residues long. The V gene's germline CDR1 is KGHSH and CDR2 LQKENI. J gave up 0 bases and V 2 bases, and 4 bases lay outside the gene matches. The chain couples TRBV18 to TRBJ2-1, with 10 bases that match TRBD2. The source is a human donor with juvenile idiopathic arthritis. Specimen: CD4+ T cells from blood. The chain's CDR3 is CASSPLTSGFSYNEQFF. The CDR3 bases are TGTGCCAGCTCACCATTGACTAGCGGGTTCTCCTACAATGAGCAGTTCTTC. Full variable domain (outside the CDR3, taken from reference TRBV18 and TRBJ2-1): NAGVMQNPRHLVRRRGQEARLRCSPMKGHSHVYWYRQLPEEGLKFMVYLQKENIIDESGMPKERFSAEFPKEGPSILRIQQVVRGDSAAYFCASSPLTSGFSYNEQFFGPGTRLTVL.